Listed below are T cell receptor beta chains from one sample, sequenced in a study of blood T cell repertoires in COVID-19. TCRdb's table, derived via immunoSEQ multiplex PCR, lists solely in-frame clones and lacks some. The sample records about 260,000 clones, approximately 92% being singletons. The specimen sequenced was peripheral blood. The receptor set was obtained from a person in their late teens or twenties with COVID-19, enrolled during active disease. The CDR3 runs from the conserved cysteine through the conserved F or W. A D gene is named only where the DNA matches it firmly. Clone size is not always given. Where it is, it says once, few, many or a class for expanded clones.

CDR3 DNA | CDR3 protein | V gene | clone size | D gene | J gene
TGTGCCACCCAAATCGGCTACGAGCAGTACTTC | CATQIGYEQYF | TRBV6-5 | NA | NA | TRBJ2-7
TGCGCCAGCAGCCAAGATTACAGGGGGAATTACGAGCAGTACTTC | CASSQDYRGNYEQYF | TRBV4-3 | NA | TRBD1 | TRBJ2-7
TGTGCCAGCAGCGTTGGAGCGGGAGCATCCTACGAGCAGTACTTC | CASSVGAGASYEQYF | TRBV7-2 | NA | TRBD2 | TRBJ2-7
TGCAGCGGGACAGCTCTCGATAACTATGGCTACACCTTC | CSGTALDNYGYTF | TRBV29-1 | NA | NA | TRBJ1-2
TGTGCCAGCCAAGGGGGTGTCTACAATGAGCAGTTCTTC | CASQGGVYNEQFF | TRBV6-5 | NA | NA | TRBJ2-1
TGTGCCAGCAGTTTGAAAGGGAGCTCCTACGAGCAGTACTTC | CASSLKGSSYEQYF | TRBV27 | NA | NA | TRBJ2-7
TGTGCCAGCAGCTTGGACAGGGGAGCCGAGCAGTTCTTC | CASSLDRGAEQFF | TRBV5-4 | NA | TRBD1 | TRBJ2-1
TGCGCCAGCAGCAAGGACAGGGAAACTGAAGCTTTCTTT | CASSKDRETEAFF | TRBV5-1 | once | TRBD1 | TRBJ1-1
TGTGCCAGCAGCTTAGGTGGACAGGGTTCCGATACGCAGTATTTT | CASSLGGQGSDTQYF | TRBV7-2 | NA | TRBD1 | TRBJ2-3
TGTGCCAGCAGCGTGACCCTAGCGGCTTACAATGAGCAGTTCTTC | CASSVTLAAYNEQFF | TRBV2 | NA | TRBD2 | TRBJ2-1
TGTGCCAGCAGTTCTTTTACCGGGACAGGGGAGGGAGAGCAGTACTTC | CASSSFTGTGEGEQYF | TRBV3-1/TRBV3-2 | NA | TRBD1 | TRBJ2-7
TGTGCCAGCAGCTTGGGGATCGGGAGCACCGGGGAGCTGTTTTTT | CASSLGIGSTGELFF | TRBV5-4 | once | NA | TRBJ2-2
TGCGCCAGCAGCTTAACACAGGGACGCAATGAGCAGTTCTTC | CASSLTQGRNEQFF | TRBV5-1 | NA | NA | TRBJ2-1
TGTGCCAGCAGCTCCATAAACAGGGGAACGGTAACTTACGAGCAGTACTTC | CASSSINRGTVTYEQYF | TRBV5-6 | many | TRBD1 | TRBJ2-7
TGTGCCAGCAGCTTGGATTTTGGGGGAGGGCCGAGTGAGCAGTACTTC | CASSLDFGGGPSEQYF | TRBV5-4 | NA | TRBD2 | TRBJ2-7
TGTGCCAGCAGGCCCGGGACAGGGATAGGGGAGCTGTTTTTT | CASRPGTGIGELFF | TRBV6-5 | NA | TRBD1 | TRBJ2-2
TGTGCCAGCAGCCGACTCACTAGCGGGAGGGGGGCCTACAATGAGCAGTTCTTC | CASSRLTSGRGAYNEQFF | TRBV7-9 | NA | TRBD2 | TRBJ2-1
TGTGCCAGCAGTGAAAGTCAGGCCTCCTTCGAGCAGTACTTC | CASSESQASFEQYF | TRBV6-1 | NA | NA | TRBJ2-7
TGTGCCATTGCCACCGTGACAGGGACGGGGTCCGGGGAGCTGTTTTTT | CAIATVTGTGSGELFF | TRBV10-3 | NA | TRBD1 | TRBJ2-2
TGTGCCATCAGTGAGTCGGGACTAGCGAACAGCTACGAGCAGTACTTC | CAISESGLANSYEQYF | TRBV10-3 | NA | TRBD2 | TRBJ2-7
TGCGCCAGCAGCTTGGCCGGAGCTACGGAGACCCAGTACTTC | CASSLAGATETQYF | TRBV5-1 | NA | NA | TRBJ2-5
TGTGCCAGCAGCCAAGACAGGGTCGAGGGCTACACCTTC | CASSQDRVEGYTF | TRBV5-4 | NA | TRBD1 | TRBJ1-2
TGTGCCAGCAGCCGCAAGGGACAGAATCAGCCCCAGCATTTT | CASSRKGQNQPQHF | TRBV7-2 | NA | TRBD1 | TRBJ1-5
NA | CASHVGPGGNTIYF | TRBV6-5 | once | NA | TRBJ1-3
TGCGCCAGCAGCTTAATCAGGGGTACTGAAGCTTTCTTT | CASSLIRGTEAFF | TRBV5-1 | NA | NA | TRBJ1-1
TGTGCCAGGAGCGTACCGGGACTGAGGTCTGGGGCCAACGTCCTGACTTTC | CARSVPGLRSGANVLTF | TRBV2 | NA | NA | TRBJ2-6
TGTGCCAGCAGCTTAGCTAGCGGGGGCCGCACAGATACGCAGTATTTT | CASSLASGGRTDTQYF | TRBV7-9 | NA | TRBD2 | TRBJ2-3
TGTGCCAGCAGCCTAGGTGACAGGCACACTGAAGCTTTCTTT | CASSLGDRHTEAFF | TRBV7-2 | NA | NA | TRBJ1-1
TGTGCCAGCAGTGAAGTCGGGGTAGCGAACTCACCCCTCCACTTT | CASSEVGVANSPLHF | TRBV6-1 | NA | NA | TRBJ1-6
TGTGCCAGCAGCTTGGGGACTACCTACAATGAGCAGTTCTTC | CASSLGTTYNEQFF | TRBV5-6 | NA | NA | TRBJ2-1
TGTGCCAGTAGTATTGTGGGAGTGTCGACAGATACGCAGTATTTT | CASSIVGVSTDTQYF | TRBV19 | NA | NA | TRBJ2-3
TGTGCCAGCAGTTTCTTAGACGGAGGGAGGAATGAGCAGTTCTTC | CASSFLDGGRNEQFF | TRBV6-5 | NA | NA | TRBJ2-1
TGTGCCAGCAGCCTGTTAAACACCGGGGAGCTGTTTTTT | CASSLLNTGELFF | TRBV7-8 | NA | NA | TRBJ2-2
TGCAGTGCTAGTACTCCGAGTTACAATGAGCAGTTCTTC | CSASTPSYNEQFF | TRBV20-1 | NA | NA | TRBJ2-1
TGTGCCAGCAGGGGGGGTAGCTCCTACGAGCAGTACTTC | CASRGGSSYEQYF | TRBV7-9 | NA | NA | TRBJ2-7
TGCGCCAGCAGTGAGCTTACAGGGGGAACTGGGGCCAACGTCCTGACTTTC | CASSELTGGTGANVLTF | TRBV10-1 | once | TRBD1 | TRBJ2-6
TGTGCCAGCAGTCCACCACCCACAGGTTTCTTCTCCTACGAGCAGTACTTC | CASSPPPTGFFSYEQYF | TRBV27 | NA | NA | TRBJ2-7
TGTGCAAGTCGCCCTACGGGGCGGAGACAGGGAAAGAACTATGGCTACACCTTC | CASRPTGRRQGKNYGYTF | TRBV12-2 | NA | NA | TRBJ1-2
TGCAGTGCTAGTTCTGCGGGAGGAGGCACCGGGGAGCTGTTTTTT | CSASSAGGGTGELFF | TRBV20-1 | NA | TRBD2 | TRBJ2-2
TGTGCCAGCAGCTTAGGAGGTGCCTCTGAAGCTTTCTTT | CASSLGGASEAFF | TRBV11-3 | NA | NA | TRBJ1-1
TGTGCCAGCTCACAGGGGCAAGTCTCAGAGACCCAGTACTTC | CASSQGQVSETQYF | TRBV18 | once | NA | TRBJ2-5
TGTGCCAGCAGCTTATTCTGGGAGCACGGGGAGCTGTTTTTT | CASSLFWEHGELFF | TRBV11-2 | few | NA | TRBJ2-2
TGTGCTAGTGGTCCAGGACACCGTAGCTCTGGGGCCAACGTCCTGACTTTC | CASGPGHRSSGANVLTF | TRBV12-5 | NA | NA | TRBJ2-6